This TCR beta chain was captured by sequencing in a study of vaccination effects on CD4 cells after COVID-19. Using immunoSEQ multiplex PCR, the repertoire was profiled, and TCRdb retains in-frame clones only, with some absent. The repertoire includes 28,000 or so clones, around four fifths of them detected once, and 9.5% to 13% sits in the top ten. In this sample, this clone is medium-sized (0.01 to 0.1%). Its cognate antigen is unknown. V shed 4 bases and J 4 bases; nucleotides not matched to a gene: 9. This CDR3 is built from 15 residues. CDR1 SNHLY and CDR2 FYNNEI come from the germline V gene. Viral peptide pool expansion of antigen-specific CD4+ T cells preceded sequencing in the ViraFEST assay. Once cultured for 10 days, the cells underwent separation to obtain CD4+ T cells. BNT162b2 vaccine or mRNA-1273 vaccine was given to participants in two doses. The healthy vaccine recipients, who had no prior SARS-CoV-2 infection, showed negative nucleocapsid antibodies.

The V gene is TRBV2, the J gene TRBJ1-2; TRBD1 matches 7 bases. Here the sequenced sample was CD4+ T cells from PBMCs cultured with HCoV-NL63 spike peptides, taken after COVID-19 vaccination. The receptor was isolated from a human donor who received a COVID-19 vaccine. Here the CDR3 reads CASSAQPGQVYGYTF. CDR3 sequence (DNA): TGTGCCAGCAGTGCCCAACCCGGACAGGTCTATGGCTACACCTTC. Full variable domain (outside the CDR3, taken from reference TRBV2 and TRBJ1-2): EPEVTQTPSHQVTQMGQEVILRCVPISNHLYFYWYRQILGQKVEFLVSFYNNEISEKSEIFDDQFSVERPDGSNFTLKIRSTKLEDSAMYFCASSAQPGQVYGYTFGSGTRLTVV.